This is a list of T cell receptor beta chains from one sample in a study of human T cells and chemical hapten exposure. TCRdb re-analysed the RACE reads in MiXCR, keeping a single row per CDR3 protein. Of roughly 38,000 distinct CDR3 sequences in the sample, 9.5% to 15% are singletons; the top ten hold under 7.5%. The sequencing used whole blood, collected in connection with sensitization to the hapten diphenylcyclopropenone (DPC). These receptors all stem from a woman younger than 45 with alopecia areata. Some clones in this sample may be carry-over from other donors' samples. Each CDR3 is given with its conserved first and last residue. D genes are given only for firm matches. Only some rows state a clone size, as once, few, many or a class for expanded clones.

j_call clone_size d_call v_call cdr3_aa cdr3_nt
TRBJ2-7 many TRBD1 TRBV6-5 CASSYSGQGGEQYF TGTGCCAGCAGTTACTCAGGACAGGGCGGCGAGCAGTACTTC
TRBJ2-1 many . TRBV5-1 CASSSTRSFDEQFF TGCGCCAGCAGCTCTACGAGGAGCTTCGATGAGCAGTTCTTC
TRBJ2-7 many . TRBV21-1 CASSKETRETPYEQYF TGTGCCAGCAGCAAAGAGACGAGGGAAACCCCCTACGAGCAGTACTTC
TRBJ2-1 . TRBD2 TRBV20-1 CSAITSGSYNEQFF TGCAGTGCAATTACTAGCGGGAGTTACAATGAGCAGTTCTTC
TRBJ1-1 . TRBD1 TRBV18 CASSQLRQGPETEAFF TGTGCCAGCTCACAACTCCGACAGGGCCCGGAGACTGAAGCTTTCTTT
TRBJ1-5 . . TRBV20-1 CSASEGVAQPQHF TGCAGTGCTAGCGAGGGGGTGGCTCAGCCCCAGCATTTT
TRBJ1-2 . . TRBV20-1 CSATWGGYYGYTF TGCAGTGCTACATGGGGCGGCTACTATGGCTACACCTTC
TRBJ2-1 few TRBD2 TRBV6-6 CASSYMTSGSYNEQFF TGTGCCAGCAGTTACATGACTAGCGGGAGCTACAATGAGCAGTTCTTC
TRBJ2-7 . TRBD2 TRBV27 CASKRGGSYEQYF TGTGCCAGCAAACGGGGGGGGAGCTACGAGCAGTACTTC
TRBJ1-1 few . TRBV9 CASSLGGSTEAFF TGTGCCAGCAGTTTAGGGGGTAGCACTGAAGCTTTCTTT
TRBJ1-4 many . TRBV4-2 CASSPFSRADNEKLFF TGTGCCAGCAGCCCCTTCTCCAGGGCGGATAATGAAAAACTGTTTTTT
TRBJ2-1 . TRBD1 TRBV11-2 CASSHRTGGAYNEQFF TGTGCCAGCAGCCATCGGACAGGGGGAGCCTACAATGAGCAGTTCTTC
TRBJ1-5 . . TRBV12-3/TRBV12-4 CASSLSGVQPQHF TGTGCCAGCAGTTTATCGGGGGTCCAGCCCCAGCATTTT
TRBJ2-4 many . TRBV5-6 CASSFGRFTAKNIQYF TGTGCCAGCAGCTTCGGCCGGTTCACCGCCAAAAACATTCAGTACTTC
TRBJ2-5 many . TRBV6-6 CASSYPLGRDQETQYF TGTGCCAGCAGTTACCCGCTAGGGCGGGACCAAGAGACCCAGTACTTC
TRBJ2-1 . . TRBV12-3/TRBV12-4 CASSFRPDWKSEQFF TGTGCCAGCAGTTTCCGCCCGGACTGGAAGAGTGAGCAGTTCTTC
TRBJ2-1 . . TRBV5-4 CASSLAAGTNEQFF TGTGCCAGCAGCTTGGCCGCGGGTACCAATGAGCAGTTCTTC
TRBJ1-2 . . TRBV12-3/TRBV12-4 CASSHYELYRVQGYTF TGTGCCAGCAGCCACTATGAGCTTTACAGGGTTCAGGGCTACACCTTC
TRBJ2-7 few . TRBV29-1 CSVEAGGRYEQYF TGCAGCGTTGAGGCAGGGGGGAGGTACGAGCAGTACTTC
TRBJ2-1 . . TRBV11-2 CASGSSQQFF TGTGCCAGCGGGTCTAGCCAGCAGTTCTTC
TRBJ2-5 few TRBD2 TRBV28 CASSSIAGGGQETQYF TGTGCCAGCAGTTCCATAGCGGGAGGAGGACAAGAGACCCAGTACTTC
TRBJ1-6 few . TRBV27 CASSPRTVRNSPLHF TGTGCCAGCAGTCCAAGGACCGTTAGGAATTCACCCCTCCACTTT
TRBJ2-7 many TRBD2 TRBV4-3 CASSQGSSGGYEQYF TGCGCCAGCAGCCAAGGATCTAGCGGGGGCTACGAGCAGTACTTC
TRBJ2-3 many TRBD2 TRBV7-2 CASSKAGLAGGVDTQYF TGTGCCAGCAGCAAGGCGGGACTAGCGGGAGGCGTAGATACGCAGTATTTT
TRBJ2-3 many . TRBV7-2 CASSREVGDTQYF TGTGCCAGCAGCCGCGAGGTAGGGGATACGCAGTATTTT
TRBJ2-3 many TRBD2 TRBV7-3 CASSLTFGGGSQDTQYF TGTGCCAGCAGCTTAACGTTTGGCGGCGGGAGTCAAGATACGCAGTATTTT
TRBJ2-7 many . TRBV21-1 CASSREPREDEQYF TGTGCCAGCAGCAGAGAACCCCGAGAAGACGAGCAGTACTTC
TRBJ2-5 many TRBD1 TRBV27 CASSLWTGGQETQYF TGTGCCAGCAGTTTGTGGACAGGGGGACAAGAGACCCAGTACTTC
TRBJ2-3 . . TRBV4-3 CASSQDPAGLADTQYF TGCGCCAGCAGCCAAGATCCGGCCGGATTAGCAGATACGCAGTATTTT
TRBJ2-2 many . TRBV2 CASNGAGELFF TGTGCCAGCAACGGAGCCGGGGAGCTGTTTTTT
TRBJ2-7 few . TRBV6-2/TRBV6-3 CASAPGRLRSPLGYEQYF TGTGCCAGCGCCCCGGGACGACTCAGGAGCCCCCTCGGATATGAGCAGTACTTC
TRBJ1-1 many TRBD1 TRBV20-1 CSAGVGDREDTEAFF TGCAGTGCTGGAGTCGGGGACAGGGAGGACACTGAAGCTTTCTTT
TRBJ2-1 many TRBD2 TRBV19 CASSVLAGGRGEQFF TGTGCCAGTAGCGTACTAGCGGGAGGGCGGGGTGAGCAGTTCTTC
TRBJ1-3 many . TRBV6-2/TRBV6-3 CASSPPGGLGNTIYF TGTGCCAGCAGCCCGCCCGGGGGGCTTGGAAACACCATATATTTT
TRBJ2-7 few . TRBV5-6 CASSFVGRSTYEQYF TGTGCCAGCAGCTTTGTGGGGAGGTCGACCTACGAGCAGTACTTC
TRBJ1-6 many TRBD1 TRBV27 CASSLRDPAGGSPLHF TGTGCCAGCAGTTTAAGGGATCCGGCAGGGGGGTCACCCCTCCACTTT
TRBJ1-4 . . TRBV7-9 CASSWSSTNEKLFF TGTGCCAGCAGCTGGTCCTCAACTAATGAAAAACTGTTTTTT
TRBJ1-2 many TRBD1 TRBV18 CASSPFVPGGEGYGYTF TGTGCCAGCTCACCATTTGTTCCAGGGGGCGAGGGCTATGGCTACACCTTC
TRBJ1-2 . TRBD1 TRBV6-2/TRBV6-3 CASSDPGQGQGYTF TGTGCCAGCAGTGACCCGGGACAGGGTCAGGGCTACACCTTC
TRBJ2-1 . TRBD2 TRBV7-9 CASSFAGAGNHEQFF TGTGCCAGCAGCTTCGCGGGAGCGGGGAACCATGAGCAGTTCTTC
TRBJ2-5 few . TRBV3-1 CASSHSHRSLDVETQYF TGTGCCAGCAGCCACTCCCACCGCTCCCTAGACGTAGAGACCCAGTACTTC
TRBJ2-3 many TRBD2 TRBV5-1 CASSASGRGDTQYF TGCGCCAGCAGCGCTAGCGGGAGGGGCGATACGCAGTATTTT
TRBJ2-1 many TRBD2 TRBV11-2 CASSLDVAGYNEQFF TGTGCCAGCAGCTTAGATGTAGCGGGATACAATGAGCAGTTCTTC
TRBJ1-2 many . TRBV11-1 CASSFQTGSGYTF TGTGCCAGCAGCTTTCAGACAGGCAGCGGCTACACCTTC
TRBJ2-1 many . TRBV29-1 CSVRAYLYNEQFF TGCAGCGTTCGGGCCTACCTTTACAATGAGCAGTTCTTC
TRBJ2-1 many . TRBV20-1 CSARGTRQTGEQFF TGCAGTGCTAGAGGGACTCGCCAAACAGGGGAGCAGTTCTTC
TRBJ2-5 few TRBD2 TRBV7-2 CASSLTSGIRETQYF TGTGCCAGCAGCTTAACTAGCGGGATCCGGGAGACCCAGTACTTC
TRBJ2-1 medium-sized . TRBV19 CASSGGDSPHNEQFF TGTGCCAGTAGTGGGGGGGACAGCCCACACAATGAGCAGTTCTTC
TRBJ2-7 few . TRBV20-1 CSARDRQVPYEQYF TGCAGTGCTAGAGATCGCCAGGTACCCTACGAGCAGTACTTC
TRBJ1-1 many TRBD1 TRBV20-1 CSAYRGATEAFF TGCAGTGCTTACAGGGGAGCCACTGAAGCTTTCTTT
TRBJ2-5 many . TRBV28 CASKSPEGSETQYF TGTGCCAGCAAGTCCCCAGAGGGGTCAGAGACCCAGTACTTC
TRBJ2-3 many . TRBV4-2 CASSQDGGGTSSGTQYF TGTGCCAGCAGCCAAGACGGTGGCGGGACGTCCAGTGGTACGCAGTATTTT
TRBJ1-1 . . TRBV7-9 CASSLEETEAFF TGTGCCAGCAGCTTAGAGGAAACTGAAGCTTTCTTT
TRBJ2-1 . . TRBV7-3 CASSFGSSSYNEQFF TGTGCCAGCAGCTTCGGCTCGAGCTCCTACAATGAGCAGTTCTTC
TRBJ1-1 many . TRBV12-2 CASRLAFHPKNTEAFF TGTGCAAGTCGCTTAGCTTTCCACCCCAAGAACACTGAAGCTTTCTTT
TRBJ2-5 many TRBD1 TRBV20-1 CSASVWTGVNDQYF TGCAGTGCTAGTGTATGGACAGGGGTGAACGACCAGTACTTC